The next 25 T cell receptor beta chains were all read from a single sample in a study of patients and donors after allogeneic stem cell transplantation. TCRdb analysed the RT-PCR reads with MiXCR anew, one entry per CDR3 protein. Of about 960,000 distinct CDR3 sequences in the sample, around 17% were seen once. Source material: blood, either unsorted or a sorted T cell fraction (not recorded which). The origin of the receptors is a human donor who was either an allogeneic HSCT recipient or a stem cell or donor lymphocyte infusion donor (not recorded which). It is not recorded whose cells these are; they may come from a transplant donor.

The sample holds a few counts of this clonotype. The chain recombines TRBV6-1 with TRBJ2-2, with D possibly matching TRBD1 (5 bases). In germline, CDR1 is MNHNS, CDR2 SASEGT. The CDR3 covers 14 residues. The V gene lost 8 bases and the J gene lost 6 bases, with 16 bases spanning the gap. The CDR3 sequence is CASSQVGVAGELFF. CDR3 DNA: TGTGCCAGCTCCCAAGTAGGGGTCGCCGGGGAGCTGTTTTTT.

In this sample, this clonotype turned up a few times. V usage is TRBV6-2 or TRBV6-3 and J usage is TRBJ1-5; D uncertain. This CDR3 is built from 13 residues. Trimming took 8 bases from V and 1 from J, leaving 9 bases between them. The germline V gene encodes CDR1 MNHEY and CDR2 SVGEGT. CDR3 protein: CASWAESNQPQHF. Written as DNA, the CDR3 is TGTGCCAGCTGGGCCGAGAGCAATCAGCCCCAGCATTTT.

This chain uses TRBV4-2 with TRBJ1-1; perhaps TRBD1 as D (5 bases). Trimming stripped 4 bases from V and 8 bases from J, with 11 bases between. Germline CDR1 reads LGHNA; CDR2 reads YNFKEQ. The CDR3 is 12 amino acids. CDR3 protein: CASSRGTVEAFF. The CDR3 DNA reads as TGTGCCAGCAGCCGCGGGACCGTGGAAGCTTTCTTT.

The chain has TRBV24-1 and TRBJ1-2; possible D gene TRBD1, 5 bases. The germline V and J ends were trimmed by 4 bases and 2 bases, with 10 bases remaining between them. CDR3 size: 14 residues. Germline values: CDR1 KGHDR, CDR2 SFDVKD. In DNA, the CDR3 is TGTGCCACCAGTGACCGACAGAAGAACTATGGCTACACCTTC. Residues: CATSDRQKNYGYTF.

V is TRBV6-2 or TRBV6-3 and J is TRBJ1-2; no firm D call. CDR3 size: 12 residues. V was shortened by 10 bases and J by 2 bases, with 11 bases between the two germline ends. Germline V CDR1 and CDR2: MNHEY, SVGEGT. CDR3 region: CATGDVNYGYTF. The CDR3 nucleotides are TGTGCCACTGGGGATGTAAACTATGGCTACACCTTC.

V and J are TRBV20-1 and TRBJ1-3, with D uncertain. Looked up from germline, CDR1 is DFQATT and CDR2 is SNEGSKA (reference sequence). The CDR3 is 14 amino acids. V lost 0 bases and J 4 bases, leaving 10 bases between the germline ends. The CDR3 spells CSARDIQKGNTIYF. CDR3 nucleotide sequence: TGCAGTGCTAGAGATATACAGAAAGGAAACACCATATATTTT.

This clonotype has a handful of counts. This chain joins TRBV20-1 and TRBJ1-2, with a possible D match to TRBD1 (6 bases). The CDR3 length is 12 residues. Germline V gene data show CDR1 as DFQATT and CDR2 as SNEGSKA (reference sequence). V was clipped by 6 bases and J by 4 bases, with 12 bases between them. The CDR3, as DNA: TGCAGTGCGTCACAGGGTAGCTATGGCTACACCTTC. Amino acid sequence: CSASQGSYGYTF.

This chain links TRBV5-4 with TRBJ1-1; TRBD1 matches at 7 bases. Unmatched junction bases numbered 11, after V lost 4 bases and J lost 5 bases. CDR3 length: 15 residues. Germline-derived CDR1 and CDR2 are SGHNT and YYREEE (reference sequence). Here the CDR3 DNA reads TGTGCCAGCAGCCCGCGAAATCAGGGGGGTACTGAAGCTTTCTTT. It translates to CASSPRNQGGTEAFF.

This clonotype has just a few counts. The chain links TRBV7-9 to TRBJ1-2, with TRBD1 matching 7 bases. V shed 2 bases and J 7 bases; nucleotides not matched to a gene: 7. CDR3 length equals 14 residues. Germline CDR1 reads SEHNR; CDR2 reads FQNEAQ (reference sequence). In nucleotides, the CDR3 is TGTGCCAGCAGCTTATTTTTTGAGGGGGCTGGCTACACCTTC. Amino acids: CASSLFFEGAGYTF.

In DNA, the CDR3 is TGTGCCAGCAGCTTGCCGGGTTTCTACAATGAGCAGTTCTTC. This encodes CASSLPGFYNEQFF. This rearrangement joins TRBV5-6 to TRBJ2-1; D ambiguous. Germline values: CDR1 SGHDT, CDR2 YYEEEE. V lost 1 base and J 3 bases, leaving 8 bases between the germline ends. The length of the CDR3 is 14 residues.

The rearrangement links TRBV7-9 to TRBJ2-1; perhaps TRBD2 as D (6 bases). CDR3 length: 17 residues. V lost 4 bases and J lost 0, with 16 bases in between. CDR1 SEHNR and CDR2 FQNEAQ come from the germline V gene (reference sequence). CDR3 DNA sequence: TGTGCCAGCAGCTCATCCCGGGACTCCACCTCCTACAATGAGCAGTTCTTC. Translation: CASSSSRDSTSYNEQFF.

The rearrangement joins TRBV27 to TRBJ1-2; D remains unclear. The CDR3 totals 13 residues. The germline CDR1 and CDR2 sequences are MNHEY and SMNVEV (reference sequence). Trimming left V 0 bases short and J 5 bases short, with 7 bases between. CDR3 sequence (DNA): TGTGCCAGCAGTTTATCTGACGGGTATGGCTACACCTTC. Protein sequence: CASSLSDGYGYTF.

The chain joins TRBV18 to TRBJ2-1; TRBD1 might be the D (5 bases). Trimming took off 0 bases at V and 9 bases at J, with 12 bases between the two ends. This CDR3 region has 14 residues. The V gene's germline CDR1 is KGHSH and CDR2 LQKENI. The CDR3 nucleotides read TGTGCCAGCTCACCACCAAAGGGGCTTGGTGAGCAGTTCTTC. Translating gives CASSPPKGLGEQFF.

The sample holds a few counts of this clonotype. This rearrangement joins TRBV24-1 to TRBJ2-2, with D unclear. With 9 bases removed from V and 0 bases from J, the gap between germline ends came to 16 bases. The CDR3 covers 16 residues. Germline V CDR1 and CDR2: KGHDR, SFDVKD. CDR3: CATGHLTFANTGELFF. The DNA of the CDR3 is TGTGCCACCGGTCACTTGACCTTCGCGAACACCGGGGAGCTGTTTTTT.

This clonotype occurred a few times. V is TRBV6-1 and J is TRBJ2-7; 14 nucleotides agree with TRBD2. The CDR3 has 17 residues. The trim removed 6 bases at V and 5 bases at J, leaving 12 bases unmatched. Germline V gene sequence: CDR1 MNHNS, CDR2 SASEGT. Here the CDR3 DNA reads TGTGCCAGCAGCCGAGCGGGGACTAGCGGGAGATCTAACGAGCAGTACTTC. Its translation: CASSRAGTSGRSNEQYF.

The chain uses TRBV5-1 and TRBJ1-1; 7 bases line up with TRBD1. V lost 1 base and J lost 1; bases outside the gene matches: 13. CDR3 length equals 18 residues. Germline V lookup: CDR1 SGHRS, CDR2 YFSETQ. CDR3 amino acids: CASSLQGGNRYGNTEAFF. CDR3 in DNA: TGCGCCAGCAGCTTGCAAGGGGGCAATAGGTACGGGAACACTGAAGCTTTCTTT.

This sequence joins TRBV30 and TRBJ2-4, with D hard to call. The CDR3 extends over 13 amino acids. Germline V CDR1 and CDR2: GTSNPN, SVGIG (reference sequence). Trimming left V 2 bases short and J 10 bases short, with 15 bases between. The CDR3 spells CAWSSSLLGIQYF. In DNA, the CDR3 is TGTGCCTGGAGTAGTTCCCTCCTAGGAATTCAGTACTTC.

This clonotype was seen many times. The rearrangement links TRBV27 to TRBJ2-7; no clear D gene. Germline loops: CDR1 MNHEY, CDR2 SMNVEV (reference sequence). V lost 5 bases, J lost 0 bases, and 14 bases lay in between. This CDR3 has 15 residues. CDR3 DNA: TGTGCCAGCAGTCCCGCTGGCGATAACTCCTACGAGCAGTACTTC. Translation: CASSPAGDNSYEQYF.

The chain carries TRBV12-3 or TRBV12-4 and TRBJ1-1; weak D call: TRBD1 (5 bases). Between the trimmed V and J ends, which lost 5 bases and 3 bases, there was a span of 13 bases. This CDR3 spans 14 amino acids. For the CDR3, the DNA is TGTGCCAGCAGTACGAGGGGCGCCTACACTGAAGCTTTCTTT. This translates into CASSTRGAYTEAFF.

The CDR3, as DNA: TGCAGTGCTACCCCCAGGGTAGGCTACGAGCAGTACTTC. Amino acids: CSATPRVGYEQYF. The V call is TRBV20-1, the J call TRBJ2-7; D is possibly TRBD1 (5 bases). V was pared by 4 bases and J by 3 bases, with 13 bases between. This CDR3 is built from 13 residues. Germline-derived CDR1 and CDR2 are DFQATT and SNEGSKA (reference sequence).

This clonotype occurred a few times. This sequence joins TRBV5-1 and TRBJ2-5; D not certain. With 5 bases removed from V and 0 bases from J, the gap between germline ends came to 17 bases. This CDR3 has 16 amino acids. CDR1 is SGHRS and CDR2 is YFSETQ in the germline V gene. CDR3 nucleotide sequence: TGCGCCAGCAGTGGTCGATCGCCGATGTACCAAGAGACCCAGTACTTC. Translating gives CASSGRSPMYQETQYF.

The chain uses TRBV3-1 and TRBJ1-1; D uncertain. Germline CDR1 LGHDT, CDR2 YNNKEL (reference sequence). This CDR3 spans 16 amino acids. Trimming stripped 0 bases from V and 1 base from J, with 12 bases between. The CDR3 reads CASSQDFGRGNTEAFF. CDR3 nucleotides: TGTGCCAGCAGCCAAGATTTCGGACGGGGGAACACTGAAGCTTTCTTT.

This clonotype was seen a few times. The chain joins TRBV20-1 to TRBJ2-3, with 9 bases matching TRBD2. Germline V lookup: CDR1 DFQATT, CDR2 SNEGSKA (reference sequence). This CDR3 is built from 17 residues. Germline trimming cut 0 bases from V and 6 bases from J; bases unmatched to any gene: 13. CDR3 coding DNA: TGCAGTGCTAGAGATTCCCGCGCAGCGGGGGGTGTGGATACGCAGTATTTT. Amino acids: CSARDSRAAGGVDTQYF.

This clonotype was detected only a few times. The V gene is TRBV6-5, the J gene TRBJ1-2; TRBD1 is a possible D gene (5 bases). CDR1 and CDR2 from the germline V gene are MNHEY and SVGAGI. V was trimmed by 2 bases and J by 2 bases, leaving 21 bases between them. This CDR3 spans 18 amino acids. Written as DNA, the CDR3 is TGTGCCAGCAGTTACGGTTCGCACAGGAGATCGCAAAACTATGGCTACACCTTC. Translated, it gives CASSYGSHRRSQNYGYTF.

This sequence joins TRBV5-4 and TRBJ1-1; the D gene is possibly TRBD1 (6 bases). From germline, CDR1 is SGHNT and CDR2 YYREEE (reference sequence). Trimming took off 4 bases at V and 4 bases at J, with 14 bases between the two ends. This CDR3 contains 14 residues. CDR3 DNA sequence: TGTGCCAGCAGCCTCAGGGGTTCGTTCACTGAAGCTTTCTTT. Protein: CASSLRGSFTEAFF.